Listed below are T cell receptor beta chains from one sample, sequenced in a study of blood T cell repertoires in COVID-19. Sequenced by immunoSEQ multiplex PCR; TCRdb stores in-frame clones only, minus some. In the table there are some 25,000 clones, over 70% of which are singletons. The sequenced sample was peripheral blood. These receptors originate from a man aged 45 to 65 with active or convalescent COVID-19. Each CDR3 is given with its conserved first and last residue. D genes are given only for firm matches.

j_call d_call v_call cdr3_length cdr3_aa
TRBJ1-5 - TRBV21-1 14 CASSPRRVRQPQHF
TRBJ2-3 - TRBV2 14 CASSEAGGPSTQYF
TRBJ2-6 TRBD1 TRBV18 20 CASSGPGTGPIRSGANVLTF
TRBJ2-1 TRBD1 TRBV6-4 15 CASSEETGGYNEQFF
TRBJ2-7 TRBD1 TRBV10-3 16 CAISDVGTGRGYEQYF
TRBJ1-2 - TRBV5-6 14 CASSLGGPDYGYTF
TRBJ2-1 - TRBV11-2 16 CASSSTGQGKNNEQFF
TRBJ2-2 - TRBV10-1 12 CASSEGAGELFF
TRBJ2-5 TRBD1 TRBV4-2 14 CASSPGTVLETQYF
TRBJ2-5 TRBD1 TRBV6-6 14 CASSTGTAQETQYF
TRBJ1-4 TRBD1 TRBV5-1 19 CASSLGSGTGGSLNEKLFF
TRBJ1-1 - TRBV6-5 14 CASSYSQGIGEAFF
TRBJ1-1 TRBD1 TRBV9 15 CASSSGTGMNTEAFF
TRBJ2-1 TRBD2 TRBV6-6 15 CASIDSGGSYNEQFF
TRBJ2-1 TRBD2 TRBV30 14 CAWINLAGGNEQFF
TRBJ1-5 - TRBV28 13 CASSPGGRKPQHF